The table lists the clone carrying this T cell receptor (beta chain) with many counts. This entry comes from a study of T cells in Graves' hyperthyroidism and ophthalmopathy. The TCR beta CDR3 regions underwent amplification using RNA transcripts as the source. A set of HTBI primers served as the primers for a first-round RT-PCR of the TCR CDR3. TCRdb processed the multiplex PCR reads anew with MiXCR; each CDR3 protein has one entry. This sample has approximately 640,000 distinct CDR3 sequences, with 15% to 20% found just once. CDR1 and CDR2 (germline): LGHDT, YNNKEL (reference sequence). V was cut by 0 bases and J by 7 bases, with 8 bases left in between. The CDR3 sequence is 13 residues long.

The V and J genes are TRBV3-1 and TRBJ2-3; no clear D gene. The sequence derives from a woman in her 30s with Graves' hyperthyroidism. Material: blood. The CDR3 loop is CASSQDGKHTQYF. Written as DNA, the CDR3 is TGTGCCAGCAGCCAAGATGGAAAGCATACGCAGTATTTT.